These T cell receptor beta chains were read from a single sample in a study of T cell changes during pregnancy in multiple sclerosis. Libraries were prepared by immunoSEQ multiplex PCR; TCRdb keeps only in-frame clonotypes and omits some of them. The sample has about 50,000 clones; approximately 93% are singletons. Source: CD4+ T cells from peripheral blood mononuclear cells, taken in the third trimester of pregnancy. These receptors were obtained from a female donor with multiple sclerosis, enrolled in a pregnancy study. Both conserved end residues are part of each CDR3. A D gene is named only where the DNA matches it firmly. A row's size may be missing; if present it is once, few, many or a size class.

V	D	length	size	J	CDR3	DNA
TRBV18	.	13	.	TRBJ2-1	CASSPSQGDEQFF	TGTGCCAGCTCACCTTCGCAGGGCGATGAGCAGTTCTTC
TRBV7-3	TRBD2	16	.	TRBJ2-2	CASSLSGGLYSGELFF	TGTGCCAGCAGCTTATCGGGGGGACTATATTCCGGGGAGCTGTTTTTT
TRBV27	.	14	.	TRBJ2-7	CASSLRGGLNEQYF	TGTGCCAGCAGTTTGAGGGGGGGGCTAAACGAGCAGTACTTC
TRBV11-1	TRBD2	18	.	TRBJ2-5	CASSLAQGTSGPQETQYF	TGTGCCAGCAGCTTAGCGCAGGGGACTAGCGGGCCCCAAGAGACCCAGTACTTC
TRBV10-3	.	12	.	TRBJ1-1	CAISTQGTEAFF	TGTGCCATCAGCACCCAGGGAACGGAAGCTTTCTTT
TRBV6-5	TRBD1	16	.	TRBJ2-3	CASSYGTDRGTDTQYF	TGTGCCAGCAGTTACGGAACGGACAGGGGAACAGATACGCAGTATTTT
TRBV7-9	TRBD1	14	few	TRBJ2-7	CASSFGQGAREQYF	TGTGCCAGCAGCTTCGGACAGGGGGCGCGGGAGCAGTACTTC
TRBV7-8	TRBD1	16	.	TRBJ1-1	CASRPDRGPGNTEAFF	TGTGCCAGCAGGCCGGACAGGGGGCCGGGGAACACTGAAGCTTTCTTT
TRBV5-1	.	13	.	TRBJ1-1	CASSLVMNTEAFF	TGCGCCAGCAGCTTGGTTATGAACACTGAAGCTTTCTTT
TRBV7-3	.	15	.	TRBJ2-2	CASSLTFGLAGELFF	TGTGCCAGCAGCTTAACGTTCGGGTTGGCCGGGGAGCTGTTTTTT
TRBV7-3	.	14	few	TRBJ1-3	CASSLQGYGNTIYF	TGTGCCAGCAGCTTACAGGGATACGGAAACACCATATATTTT
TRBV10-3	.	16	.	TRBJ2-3	CAISRRGAQSTDTQYF	TGTGCCATCAGCCGCCGGGGGGCCCAGAGCACAGATACGCAGTATTTT
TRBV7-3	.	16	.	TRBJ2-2	CASSLIGGLRGGELFF	TGTGCCAGCAGCTTAATCGGCGGTCTTCGGGGCGGGGAGCTGTTTTTT
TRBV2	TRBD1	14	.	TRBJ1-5	CASSGTGLNQPQHF	TGTGCCAGCAGTGGGACAGGGCTCAATCAGCCCCAGCATTTT
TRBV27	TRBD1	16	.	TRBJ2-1	CASSSQGQGDYNEQFF	TGTGCCAGCAGTTCACAAGGACAGGGCGACTACAATGAGCAGTTCTTC
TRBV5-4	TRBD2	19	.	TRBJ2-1	CASSLRLAGGPAGYNEQFF	TGTGCCAGCAGCTTGAGGTTAGCGGGAGGGCCAGCGGGCTACAATGAGCAGTTCTTC
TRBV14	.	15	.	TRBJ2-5	CASSPGNIPQETQYF	TGTGCCAGCAGCCCAGGGAACATCCCACAAGAGACCCAGTACTTC
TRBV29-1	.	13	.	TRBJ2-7	CSVVSGNSYEQYF	TGCAGCGTTGTGTCAGGGAATTCCTACGAGCAGTACTTC
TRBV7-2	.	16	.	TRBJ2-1	CASSLSVDPSYNEQFF	TGTGCCAGCAGCTTATCGGTCGATCCCTCCTACAATGAGCAGTTCTTC
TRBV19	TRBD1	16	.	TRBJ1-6	CASSTRDRGRNSPLHF	TGTGCCAGTAGTACCCGGGACAGGGGTAGGAATTCACCCCTCCACTTT
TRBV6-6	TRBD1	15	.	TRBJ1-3	CASSRDSISGNTIYF	TGTGCCAGCAGCCGGGACAGCATCTCTGGAAACACCATATATTTT
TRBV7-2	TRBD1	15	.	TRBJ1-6	CASSLGQGYNSPLHF	TGTGCCAGCAGCTTAGGACAGGGCTATAATTCACCCCTCCACTTT
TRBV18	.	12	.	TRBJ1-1	CASSRMNTEAFF	TGTGCCAGCTCGAGAATGAACACTGAAGCTTTCTTT
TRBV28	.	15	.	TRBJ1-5	CASSSRRYSNQPQHF	TGTGCCAGCAGCTCGCGGAGGTATAGCAATCAGCCCCAGCATTTT
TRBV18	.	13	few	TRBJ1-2	CASSPGQQGGYTF	TGTGCCAGCTCACCTGGACAGCAGGGTGGCTACACCTTC
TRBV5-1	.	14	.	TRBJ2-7	CASSFGQGSYEQYF	TGCGCCAGCAGCTTCGGTCAGGGGAGCTACGAGCAGTACTTC
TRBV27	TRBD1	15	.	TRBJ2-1	CASFPGGVPYNEQFF	TGTGCCAGCTTTCCAGGGGGTGTCCCCTACAATGAGCAGTTCTTC
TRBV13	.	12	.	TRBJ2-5	CASSYFQETQYF	TGTGCCAGCAGCTACTTCCAAGAGACCCAGTACTTC
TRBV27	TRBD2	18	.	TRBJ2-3	CASRTTSGSRLSTDTQYF	TGTGCCAGCAGGACTACTAGCGGGAGCCGCCTTAGCACAGATACGCAGTATTTT
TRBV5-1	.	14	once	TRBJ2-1	CASNGGESYNEQFF	TGCGCCAGCAACGGGGGAGAGTCCTACAATGAGCAGTTCTTC
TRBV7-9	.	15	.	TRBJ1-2	CASSRRQEHNYGYTF	TGTGCCAGCAGCCGTCGACAGGAACATAACTATGGCTACACCTTC
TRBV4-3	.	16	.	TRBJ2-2	CASSQEGGANTGELFF	TGCGCCAGCAGCCAAGAGGGGGGGGCAAATACCGGGGAGCTGTTTTTT
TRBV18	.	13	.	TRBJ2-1	CASSPGTFYEQFF	TGTGCCAGCTCACCCGGGACATTCTATGAGCAGTTCTTC
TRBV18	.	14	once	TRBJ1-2	CASSPHSWAYGYTF	TGTGCCAGCTCACCACACAGTTGGGCCTATGGCTACACCTTC
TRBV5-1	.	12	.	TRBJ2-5	CASSLRKETQYF	TGCGCCAGCAGCTTGCGTAAAGAGACCCAGTACTTC
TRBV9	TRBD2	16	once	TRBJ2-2	CASSVTLAGNTGELFF	TGTGCCAGCAGCGTAACACTAGCGGGGAACACCGGGGAGCTGTTTTTT
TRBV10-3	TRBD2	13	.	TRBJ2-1	CAIGTSGYNEQFF	TGTGCCATAGGGACTAGCGGGTACAATGAGCAGTTCTTC
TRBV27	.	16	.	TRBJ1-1	CASSLGRAPGRTEAFF	TGTGCCAGCAGCCTAGGCAGGGCCCCAGGGCGGACTGAAGCTTTCTTT
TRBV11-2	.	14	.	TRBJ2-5	CASSLDASAVTQYF	TGTGCCAGCAGCTTAGATGCTAGCGCAGTGACCCAGTACTTC
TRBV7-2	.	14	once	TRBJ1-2	CASSLRGGVMGYTF	TGTGCCAGCAGCTTAAGGGGGGGGGTGATGGGCTACACCTTC
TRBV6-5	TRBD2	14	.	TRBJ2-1	CASSPGLAWNEQFF	TGTGCCAGCAGTCCGGGACTAGCGTGGAATGAGCAGTTCTTC
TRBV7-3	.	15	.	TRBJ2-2	CASSLSGRSTGELFF	TGTGCCAGCAGCTTAAGTGGGAGGTCGACCGGGGAGCTGTTTTTT
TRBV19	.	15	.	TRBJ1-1	CASSIYRATNTEAFF	TGTGCCAGTAGTATTTACAGGGCCACGAACACTGAAGCTTTCTTT
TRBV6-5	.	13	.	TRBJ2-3	CASKRGSTDTQYF	TGTGCCAGCAAGCGCGGTAGCACAGATACGCAGTATTTT
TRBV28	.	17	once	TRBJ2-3	CASSLSAGTQITDTQYF	TGTGCCAGCAGTTTATCCGCCGGGACTCAGATCACAGATACGCAGTATTTT
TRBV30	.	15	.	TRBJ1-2	CAWSASSGNHYGYTF	TGTGCCTGGAGTGCGTCTTCCGGGAACCACTATGGCTACACCTTC
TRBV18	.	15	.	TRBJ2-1	CASSLKTAGYNEQFF	TGTGCCAGCTCACTAAAGACTGCGGGGTACAATGAGCAGTTCTTC
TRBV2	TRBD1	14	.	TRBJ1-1	CASSAMGQAPEAFF	TGTGCCAGCAGTGCGATGGGACAGGCGCCTGAGGCTTTCTTT
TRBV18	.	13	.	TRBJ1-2	CASSHDSTYGYTF	TGTGCCAGCTCCCACGACAGTACCTATGGCTACACCTTC
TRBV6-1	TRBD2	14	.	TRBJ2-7	CASSEASGGYEQYF	TGTGCCAGCAGTGAAGCCTCGGGGGGATACGAGCAGTACTTC
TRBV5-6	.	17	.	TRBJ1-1	CASSFSWGAAGNTEAFF	TGTGCCAGCAGCTTTTCCTGGGGCGCAGCTGGGAACACTGAAGCTTTCTTT
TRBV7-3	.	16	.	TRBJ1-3	CASRGRAAPVGNTIYF	TGTGCCAGCAGGGGCAGGGCCGCACCAGTTGGAAACACCATATATTTT
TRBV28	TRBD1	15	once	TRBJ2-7	CASSPTRQGAYEQYF	TGTGCCAGCAGTCCCACCAGACAGGGAGCCTACGAGCAGTACTTC
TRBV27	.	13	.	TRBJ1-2	CASSLPRGDGYTF	TGTGCCAGCAGCCTCCCCAGGGGAGATGGCTACACCTTC
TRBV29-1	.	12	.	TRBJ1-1	CSADRGNTEAFF	TGCAGCGCGGACAGAGGAAACACTGAAGCTTTCTTT